Presented here are 18 T cell receptor beta chains from one specimen sequenced in a study of T-cell memory formation after mild COVID-19. One entry per CDR3 protein results from TCRdb running MiXCR on the 5' RACE reads. The sample includes approximately 150,000 distinct CDR3 sequences, approximately 6% of them seen just once. Sequenced material: PBMCs or a T cell subset sorted from them (not recorded which). These receptors came from an adult woman who had mild COVID-19 (a few samples of this study predate the infection). Cell type and time point are not known.

A few counts support this clonotype. The V and J genes are TRBV5-6 and TRBJ1-5; possibly TRBD1 for D (6 bases). The CDR3 is 16 residues long. V dropped 3 bases and J dropped 7 bases, with 20 bases sitting between them. Germline V gene lookup returns CDR1 SGHDT and CDR2 YYEEEE. The CDR3 nucleotides read TGTGCCAGCAGCTCACTGGGGGCAGGGGACTTCCAGCCCCAGCATTTT. Translation gives CASSSLGAGDFQPQHF.

This clonotype showed up many times. The rearrangement links TRBV19 to TRBJ2-7; 9 nucleotides agree with TRBD1. The trim removed 7 bases at V and 3 bases at J, leaving 7 bases unmatched. CDR1 is LNHDA and CDR2 is SQIVND in the germline V gene (reference sequence). The CDR3 runs 14 residues. The CDR3 protein is CASMGTGTNYEQYF. For the CDR3, the DNA is TGTGCCAGTATGGGGACAGGGACGAACTACGAGCAGTACTTC.

The sample holds many counts of this clonotype. The genes are TRBV5-1 and TRBJ1-1; unclear D gene. This CDR3 has 17 amino acids. Germline CDR1 SGHRS, CDR2 YFSETQ. V lost 4 bases and J lost 3, with 22 bases in between. CDR3 nucleotide sequence: TGCGCCAGCAGCCAAGCTCCCGCACCCGGAACCGACACTGAAGCTTTCTTT. Translating it yields CASSQAPAPGTDTEAFF.

This clonotype was seen a handful of times. The chain links TRBV20-1 to TRBJ2-3, with 9 bases identical to TRBD2. Trimming cost V 5 bases and J 10 bases; bases outside gene matches: 10. The germline V gene encodes CDR1 DFQATT and CDR2 SNEGSKA (reference sequence). CDR3 length: 13 residues. The CDR3 DNA reads TGCAGTGCTCCGGGACTAGCTTCGTCGGCGCAGTATTTT. Its protein product is CSAPGLASSAQYF.

This chain links TRBV27 with TRBJ2-1, with D perhaps TRBD2 (6 bases). Germline CDR1 reads MNHEY; CDR2 reads SMNVEV (reference sequence). There are 12 residues in the CDR3. The ends were cut back, 9 bases at V and 4 bases at J, with 10 bases in the middle. CDR3: CASGRGYNEQFF. CDR3 DNA: TGTGCCAGTGGCCGGGGGTACAATGAGCAGTTCTTC.

The genes are TRBV4-1 and TRBJ1-4; no clear D gene. This CDR3 is built from 17 residues. V gave up 0 bases and J gave up 7 bases, with 18 bases separating them. Germline CDR1 and CDR2: MGHRA and YSYEKL. The CDR3 is CASSQELVAVRSEKLFF. CDR3 nucleotide sequence: TGCGCCAGCAGCCAAGAATTAGTGGCAGTTCGAAGTGAAAAACTGTTTTTT.

This clonotype was found many times. The J gene is TRBJ1-2, the V gene TRBV4-3; no firm D call. The CDR3 has 14 amino acids. The V end lost 0 bases, the J end lost 4 bases, and 9 bases lay between the germline ends. Germline loops: CDR1 LGHNA, CDR2 YSLEER. The chain's CDR3 is CASSQDRRAYGYTF. The CDR3 DNA reads TGCGCCAGCAGCCAAGATCGGCGGGCCTATGGCTACACCTTC.

This clonotype was counted ten times or more. J is TRBJ2-5 and V is TRBV5-4; D remains ambiguous. The CDR3 runs to 14 residues. Germline V lookup: CDR1 SGHNT, CDR2 YYREEE (reference sequence). V was clipped by 3 bases and J by 5 bases, with 14 bases between them. The CDR3 region is CASSSPTLGETQYF. Here the CDR3 DNA reads TGTGCCAGCAGCTCACCGACTCTTGGTGAGACCCAGTACTTC.

This clonotype was counted many times. The rearrangement uses TRBV12-3 or TRBV12-4 and TRBJ2-7, with TRBD1 as a possible D gene (6 bases). This CDR3 region has 14 residues. V lost 5 bases and J lost 2, with 13 bases in between. The CDR3 DNA reads TGTGCCAGCAGTACCAAGACAGGTCCCTACGAGCAGTACTTC. It is translated as CASSTKTGPYEQYF.

This clonotype was observed many times. This chain uses TRBV6-4 with TRBJ1-2; perhaps TRBD1 as D (5 bases). The CDR3 has 14 residues. Germline loops: CDR1 MRHNA, CDR2 SNTAGT. The germline V and J ends were trimmed by 0 bases and 3 bases, with 8 bases remaining between them. In DNA, the CDR3 is TGTGCCAGCAGTGACTCGAAGGGGCACTATGGCTACACCTTC. It yields the protein CASSDSKGHYGYTF.

This sequence joins TRBV6-5 and TRBJ2-7; 7 bases are a match to TRBD1. The CDR3 is 14 residues long. Unmatched junction bases numbered 6, after V lost 5 bases and J lost 2 bases. From germline, CDR1 is MNHEY and CDR2 SVGAGI. CDR3 in amino acids: CASSRGQPPYEQYF. CDR3 sequence (DNA): TGTGCCAGCAGTCGGGGACAGCCTCCCTACGAGCAGTACTTC.

This clonotype was detected ten times or more. This chain connects TRBV29-1 to TRBJ2-3; 11 nucleotides line up with TRBD2. The CDR3 sequence is 15 residues long. Germline V gene sequence: CDR1 SQVTM, CDR2 ANQGSEA. After removal of 4 bases from V and 1 base from J, the junction contained 4 bases not matched to a gene. The CDR3 protein is CSVGTSGLRTDTQYF. CDR3 bases: TGCAGCGTTGGGACTAGCGGGCTTCGCACAGATACGCAGTATTTT.

The sample holds many counts of this clonotype. The rearrangement links TRBV12-3 or TRBV12-4 to TRBJ2-1, with D perhaps matching TRBD1 (5 bases). CDR3 length equals 12 residues. The V gene lost 3 bases and the J gene lost 10 bases, with 10 bases spanning the gap. The chain's CDR3 is CASSFTRVEQFF. DNA for the CDR3: TGTGCCAGCAGTTTCACCAGGGTGGAGCAGTTCTTC.

This chain joins TRBV21-1 and TRBJ2-5; TRBD2, the table's D call, lacks a check against the DNA. TRBV21-1 is annotated as a pseudogene. This CDR3 region has 16 residues. The CDR3 sequence: CASSKEIAGDSETQYF. In DNA, the CDR3 is TGTGCCAGCAGCAAAGAGATAGCGGGAGATTCCGAGACCCAGTACTTC.

This clonotype was counted at least ten times. The chain couples TRBV12-3 or TRBV12-4 to TRBJ1-1; unclear D gene. Trimming took 3 bases from V and 6 from J, leaving 11 bases between them. There are 13 residues in the CDR3. The CDR3 reads CASSLLEKSEAFF. Here the CDR3 DNA reads TGTGCCAGCAGTTTGTTAGAGAAATCTGAAGCTTTCTTT.

The chain carries TRBV12-3 or TRBV12-4 and TRBJ2-2; 9 nucleotides line up with TRBD1. The V gene end was trimmed by 8 bases and the J gene end by 4 bases; junction bases not matched to a gene: 8. The CDR3 has 15 amino acids. CDR3 in DNA: TGTGCCAGCCAAGGGGGACAGGGTTTCACCGGGGAGCTGTTTTTT. Protein sequence: CASQGGQGFTGELFF.

This clonotype was counted at least ten times. The chain combines TRBV29-1 with TRBJ2-5; D ambiguous. Trimming stripped 2 bases from V and 5 bases from J, with 3 bases between. The germline V gene has CDR1 SQVTM and CDR2 ANQGSEA. The CDR3 extends over 10 amino acids. CDR3 in amino acids: CSVERETQYF. The CDR3 coding sequence is TGCAGCGTTGAACGGGAGACCCAGTACTTC.

This clonotype was counted at least ten times. The genes are TRBV29-1 and TRBJ1-1, with a tentative D call TRBD1 (5 bases). The germline CDR1 and CDR2 sequences are SQVTM and ANQGSEA. This CDR3 region has 13 residues. Between the trimmed V and J ends, which lost 3 bases and 2 bases, there was a span of 10 bases. Here the CDR3 reads CSVERQTNTEAFF. The CDR3 DNA is TGCAGCGTTGAGAGACAGACCAACACTGAAGCTTTCTTT.